These 9 T cell receptor beta chains were all obtained from the same sample, sequenced in a study of blood T cell repertoires in COVID-19 (TCRdb year 2020). Library preparation used the immunoSEQ multiplex PCR assay. This is the immuneACCESS table as TCRdb keeps it, with only in-frame sequences that have V and J called. A part of the clones is gone; compared with another copy, unresolved V genes explain less than half, and the rest is unexplained. The sample table shows roughly 410,000 clones, and around nine tenths are seen once. Clones ranked in the top ten supply less than 2% of the sample. The sequenced sample was peripheral blood. These receptors were taken from a woman aged 40 to 49 with COVID-19, enrolled during active disease.

The chain recombines TRBV5-1 with TRBJ2-5; D might be TRBD2 (5 bases). The germline V gene has CDR1 SGHRS and CDR2 YFSETQ. The V gene lost 4 bases and the J gene lost 5 bases, with 12 bases spanning the gap. The CDR3 has 13 residues. The CDR3 nucleotides read TGCGCCAGCAGCCCGCGGACTGGGGAGACCCAGTACTTC. This codes for CASSPRTGETQYF.

J is TRBJ2-2 and V is TRBV18, with 9 bases lining up with TRBD1. V lost 2 bases, J lost 6 bases, and 4 bases stayed unmatched. Germline-derived CDR1 and CDR2 are KGHSH and LQKENI. The CDR3 sequence is 15 residues long. In nucleotides, the CDR3 is TGTGCCAGCTCACCAGGACAGGGGCTCCCCGGGGAGCTGTTTTTT. The encoded protein is CASSPGQGLPGELFF.

V is TRBV23-1 and J is TRBJ2-3; 10 nucleotides line up with TRBD1. TRBV23-1 is an open reading frame, and its role is uncertain. Unmatched junction bases numbered 19, after V lost 6 bases and J lost 4 bases. The CDR3 length is 19 residues. The CDR3 region is CASSDKADRGISRADTQYF. The CDR3, as DNA: TGCGCCAGCAGCGATAAGGCGGACAGGGGGATTTCTCGGGCAGATACGCAGTATTTT.

V and J are TRBV2 and TRBJ2-3, with unresolved D. Trimming took off 6 bases at V and 3 bases at J, with 13 bases between the two ends. Germline V gives CDR1 SNHLY, CDR2 FYNNEI. This CDR3 spans 14 amino acids. This CDR3 reads CASRNPSGTDTQYF. For the CDR3, the DNA is TGTGCCAGCAGGAATCCTAGTGGGACAGATACGCAGTATTTT.

The gene calls are TRBV3-1 (or the pseudogene TRBV3-2) and TRBJ2-5, with D unresolved. The CDR3 runs to 14 residues. V shed 1 base and J shed 2 bases, with 8 bases lying between them. CDR1 is LGHDT and CDR2 is YNNKEL in the germline V gene (reference sequence). This CDR3 reads CASSQGTVQETQYF. Written as DNA, the CDR3 is TGTGCCAGCAGCCAAGGAACAGTACAAGAGACCCAGTACTTC.

The CDR3 sequence is CASSLASTEAFF. The DNA for the CDR3 is TGTGCCAGCAGCTTAGCTTCTACTGAAGCTTTCTTT. This rearrangement joins TRBV7-2 to TRBJ1-1; D gene unclear. This CDR3 has 12 amino acids. The V and J ends lost 0 bases and 5 bases respectively, with 4 bases between them. CDR1 is SGHTA and CDR2 is FQGNSA in the germline V gene.

This chain joins TRBV3-1 (or the pseudogene TRBV3-2) and TRBJ2-7, with D possibly TRBD1 on 6 matching bases. The V gene lost 4 bases and the J gene lost 7 bases, with 20 bases spanning the gap. The CDR3 is made up of 15 amino acids. Germline CDR1 is LGHDT and CDR2 is YNNKEL (reference sequence). CDR3 region: CASSPRDTRVGEQYF. CDR3 DNA sequence: TGTGCCAGCAGCCCCCGGGACACAAGGGTGGGAGAGCAGTACTTC.

The chain combines TRBV5-1 with TRBJ2-3, with D perhaps TRBD1 (5 bases). Trimming shortened V by 0 bases and J by 3 bases, and 20 bases separated the two germline ends. Looked up from germline, CDR1 is SGHRS and CDR2 is YFSETQ. This CDR3 region has 18 residues. The CDR3 region is CASSLAHPRAAFTDTQYF. CDR3 in DNA: TGCGCCAGCAGCTTGGCCCATCCCAGGGCGGCATTTACAGATACGCAGTATTTT.

V usage is TRBV19 and J usage is TRBJ1-2; 8 bases are shared with TRBD1. The V and J ends lost 3 bases and 7 bases, in that order; junction bases with no gene match: 16. The CDR3 runs to 17 residues. Germline CDR1 is LNHDA and CDR2 is SQIVND (reference sequence). The CDR3 loop reads CASSIFPGRQGTSGYTF. CDR3 nucleotide sequence: TGTGCCAGTAGTATCTTCCCAGGGAGACAGGGGACCTCTGGCTACACCTTC.